A selection of T cell receptor beta chains follows, all from one sample in a study of blood T cell repertoires in COVID-19. Assay: immunoSEQ multiplex PCR; the TCRdb copy retains only in-frame clones and omits some. The table lists hundreds of thousands of clones, roughly 90% of them singletons. The specimen was PBMCs or T cells enriched from blood (not recorded which). These receptors originate from a man in his sixties who had recovered from COVID-19. CDR3s include the opening cysteine and the closing phenylalanine or tryptophan. D genes are given only for firm matches.

v_call	d_call	cdr3_aa
TRBV28	-	CASAPGRLRGETQYF
TRBV30	TRBD1	CAWSVSRGGPYNEQFF
TRBV27	-	CASSRQQNYGYTF
TRBV5-5	-	CASSLVPGAFYNEQFF
TRBV19	-	CASRGGGAPEQYF
TRBV6-5	TRBD1	CASSYGQGWETGELFF
TRBV10-3	TRBD2	CAISLSGGAYNEQFF
TRBV5-1	-	CASTGPSYNEQFF
TRBV7-9	-	CASSYRQEFTDTQYF
TRBV12-3/TRBV12-4	-	CASSFTSDSPLHF
TRBV29-1	TRBD1	CSVTGGARTEAFF
TRBV7-6	-	CASSPNPSRDNEQFF
TRBV20-1	-	CSASPGGQPQHF
TRBV6-2/TRBV6-3	TRBD2	CASSTSVERQFF
TRBV11-2	-	CASSLEQGLQNEQFF
TRBV7-2	TRBD1	CASSPTGQGAYQPQHF
TRBV3-1/TRBV3-2	TRBD2	CASLCPGTRKTQYF
TRBV7-9	-	CASSITHTNEQFF
TRBV7-3	-	CASSLDIGNTIYF
TRBV11-1	TRBD2	CASSQASGGPNEQFF
TRBV9	TRBD1	CASSGGQGLSYEQYF
TRBV12-3/TRBV12-4	TRBD1	CASSPTLTGEQFF